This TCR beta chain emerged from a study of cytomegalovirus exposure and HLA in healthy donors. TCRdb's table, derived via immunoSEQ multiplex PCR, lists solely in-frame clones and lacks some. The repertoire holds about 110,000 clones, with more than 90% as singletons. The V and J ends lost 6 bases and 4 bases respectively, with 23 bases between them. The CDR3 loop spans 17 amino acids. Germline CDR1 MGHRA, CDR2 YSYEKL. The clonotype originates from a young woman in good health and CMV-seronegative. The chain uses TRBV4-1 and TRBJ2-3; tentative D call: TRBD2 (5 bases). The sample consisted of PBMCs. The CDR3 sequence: CASSSPPGLIMADTQYF. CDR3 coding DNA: TGCGCCAGCAGTTCCCCCCCCGGACTCATAATGGCAGATACGCAGTATTTT.